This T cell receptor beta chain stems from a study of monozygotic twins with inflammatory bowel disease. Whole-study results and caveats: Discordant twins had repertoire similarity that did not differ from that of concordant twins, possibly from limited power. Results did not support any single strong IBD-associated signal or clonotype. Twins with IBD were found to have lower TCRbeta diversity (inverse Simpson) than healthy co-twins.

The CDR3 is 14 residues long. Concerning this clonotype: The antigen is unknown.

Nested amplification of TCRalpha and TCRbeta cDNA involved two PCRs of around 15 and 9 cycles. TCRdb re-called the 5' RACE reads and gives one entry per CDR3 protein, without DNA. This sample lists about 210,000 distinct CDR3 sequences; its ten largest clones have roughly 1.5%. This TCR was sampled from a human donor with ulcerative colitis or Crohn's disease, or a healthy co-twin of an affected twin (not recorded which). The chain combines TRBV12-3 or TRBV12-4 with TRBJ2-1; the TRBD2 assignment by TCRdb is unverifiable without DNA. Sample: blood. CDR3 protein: CASSTERGGDEQFF.